The rows below give T cell receptor beta chains drawn from one sample of a study of cytomegalovirus exposure and HLA in healthy donors. Assay used: immunoSEQ multiplex PCR; TCRdb lists only in-frame clones, some missing. The data contain around 150,000 clones, more than 65% of them seen just once; the ten biggest clones take up around 6.6%. The sample consisted of PBMCs. Source of these receptors: a man aged 45 to 65 in good health and CMV-seropositive. The CDR3 runs from the conserved cysteine through the conserved F or W. Fields, in order: J gene, V gene, D gene, clone size, CDR3 DNA, CDR3 protein. A D gene is named only where the DNA matches it firmly. A clone size is listed for some rows: how often the clone was seen (once, few, many), or a class if it is expanded.

J gene: TRBJ2-5; V gene: TRBV10-3; D gene: -; clone size: -; CDR3 DNA: TGTGCCATCAGTGAGGGGCAGGGTGATGAGACCCAGTACTTC; CDR3 protein: CAISEGQGDETQYF
J gene: TRBJ2-2; V gene: TRBV4-1; D gene: TRBD1; clone size: -; CDR3 DNA: TGCGCCAGCAGCCAGTCAAAGATTTCGAGGGACAGTTCCACCGGGGAGCTGTTTTTT; CDR3 protein: CASSQSKISRDSSTGELFF
J gene: TRBJ2-5; V gene: TRBV18; D gene: TRBD2; clone size: -; CDR3 DNA: TGTGCCAGCTCACGACCCGGGACTAGGGGTGAGACCCAGTACTTC; CDR3 protein: CASSRPGTRGETQYF
J gene: TRBJ1-6; V gene: TRBV15; D gene: TRBD1; clone size: -; CDR3 DNA: TGTGCCACCAGCAGAATACGACAGGGTGGCTCACCCCTCCACTTT; CDR3 protein: CATSRIRQGGSPLHF
J gene: TRBJ2-5; V gene: TRBV5-1; D gene: TRBD1; clone size: -; CDR3 DNA: TGCGCCAGCAGAAAATCAGGGACAGGGGAAGAGACCCAGTACTTC; CDR3 protein: CASRKSGTGEETQYF
J gene: TRBJ2-3; V gene: TRBV28; D gene: TRBD1; clone size: -; CDR3 DNA: TGTGCCAGCAGTCCTAGGACAGGGAAGAGCACAGATACGCAGTATTTT; CDR3 protein: CASSPRTGKSTDTQYF
J gene: TRBJ1-2; V gene: TRBV5-1; D gene: -; clone size: -; CDR3 DNA: TGCGCCAGCAGCACAGGACAGAACTATGGCTACACCTTC; CDR3 protein: CASSTGQNYGYTF
J gene: TRBJ1-1; V gene: TRBV10-1; D gene: -; clone size: -; CDR3 DNA: TGCGCCAGCAGTGAATGGGGCGGCGAAGCTTTCTTT; CDR3 protein: CASSEWGGEAFF
J gene: TRBJ2-1; V gene: TRBV2; D gene: TRBD2; clone size: -; CDR3 DNA: TGTGCCAGCAGTGATTTTAGCGGGAGAAATGAGCAGTTCTTC; CDR3 protein: CASSDFSGRNEQFF
J gene: TRBJ2-3; V gene: TRBV28; D gene: -; clone size: -; CDR3 DNA: TGTGCCAGCAGTTTTTGGGACTCAGGAGATACGCAGTATTTT; CDR3 protein: CASSFWDSGDTQYF
J gene: TRBJ2-7; V gene: TRBV11-2; D gene: TRBD2; clone size: -; CDR3 DNA: TGTGCCAGCAGCCAAGCTAGCGGGAGGTTTTACGAGCAGTACTTC; CDR3 protein: CASSQASGRFYEQYF
J gene: TRBJ2-1; V gene: TRBV5-4; D gene: TRBD2; clone size: -; CDR3 DNA: TGTGCCAGCACAAAGAGCGGGATAAACTACAATGAGCAGTTCTTC; CDR3 protein: CASTKSGINYNEQFF
J gene: TRBJ1-4; V gene: TRBV4-2; D gene: TRBD1; clone size: -; CDR3 DNA: TGTGCCAGCAGCCAGGACACAGGGGTCCGGGAAAAACTGTTTTTT; CDR3 protein: CASSQDTGVREKLFF
J gene: TRBJ2-1; V gene: TRBV6-1; D gene: TRBD2; clone size: -; CDR3 DNA: TGTGCCAGCAGTGAACTAGCGGGCTCCTACAATGAGCAGTTCTTC; CDR3 protein: CASSELAGSYNEQFF
J gene: TRBJ2-7; V gene: TRBV2; D gene: TRBD2; clone size: -; CDR3 DNA: TGTGCCAGCAGTGAAGGCACTAGCGGGTTGTACTTC; CDR3 protein: CASSEGTSGLYF
J gene: TRBJ2-3; V gene: TRBV7-9; D gene: TRBD1; clone size: -; CDR3 DNA: TGTGCCAGCAGCTGGCCGGGACAGAAGATTAGCACAGATACGCAGTATTTT; CDR3 protein: CASSWPGQKISTDTQYF
J gene: TRBJ2-2; V gene: TRBV7-6; D gene: TRBD2; clone size: -; CDR3 DNA: TGTGCCAGCAGAAAACTAGCGGGGTCAACGAACACCGGGGAGCTGTTTTTT; CDR3 protein: CASRKLAGSTNTGELFF
J gene: TRBJ1-3; V gene: TRBV28; D gene: -; clone size: -; CDR3 DNA: TGTGCCAGCAGTAGCGGGCACTCTGGAAACACCATATATTTT; CDR3 protein: CASSSGHSGNTIYF
J gene: TRBJ2-7; V gene: TRBV11-2; D gene: TRBD2; clone size: -; CDR3 DNA: TGTGCCAGCAGCCCCGGACTAGCGGGAAGGGAGCAGTACTTC; CDR3 protein: CASSPGLAGREQYF
J gene: TRBJ2-5; V gene: TRBV7-9; D gene: -; clone size: -; CDR3 DNA: TGTGCCAGCAACCTGGGCGGGGGCGGGGAGACCCAGTACTTC; CDR3 protein: CASNLGGGGETQYF
J gene: TRBJ1-1; V gene: TRBV9; D gene: -; clone size: -; CDR3 DNA: TGTGCCAGCAGCGTAGGACCTTCAGGGGCTGAAGCTTTCTTT; CDR3 protein: CASSVGPSGAEAFF
J gene: TRBJ2-5; V gene: TRBV7-9; D gene: -; clone size: -; CDR3 DNA: TGTGCCAGCAGCTTAGCGGGAGTAGAGACCCAGTACTTC; CDR3 protein: CASSLAGVETQYF
J gene: TRBJ2-7; V gene: TRBV28; D gene: -; clone size: -; CDR3 DNA: TGTGCCAGCCCCCGCCGCTCCGGAGACTACGAGCAGTACTTC; CDR3 protein: CASPRRSGDYEQYF
J gene: TRBJ2-7; V gene: TRBV18; D gene: -; clone size: -; CDR3 DNA: TGTGCCAGCTCACCAGGGACAATCTCTTCCTACGAGCAGTACTTC; CDR3 protein: CASSPGTISSYEQYF
J gene: TRBJ2-7; V gene: TRBV6-5; D gene: TRBD2; clone size: -; CDR3 DNA: TGTGCCAGCAGTTCGGCGGGGACTAGCGGGGTCTACGAGCAGTACTTC; CDR3 protein: CASSSAGTSGVYEQYF
J gene: TRBJ2-5; V gene: TRBV7-6; D gene: -; clone size: -; CDR3 DNA: TGTGCCAGCAGCTTAGGGGCAAGGAAACAAGAGACCCAGTACTTC; CDR3 protein: CASSLGARKQETQYF
J gene: TRBJ2-7; V gene: TRBV5-1; D gene: TRBD1; clone size: -; CDR3 DNA: TGCGCCAGCAGCTTGCCCGGGACAGCATACGAGCAGTACTTC; CDR3 protein: CASSLPGTAYEQYF
J gene: TRBJ2-3; V gene: TRBV9; D gene: -; clone size: -; CDR3 DNA: TGTGCCAGCAGCGCCGGGACTTCCTCCACAGATACGCAGTATTTT; CDR3 protein: CASSAGTSSTDTQYF
J gene: TRBJ1-1; V gene: TRBV7-9; D gene: TRBD1; clone size: -; CDR3 DNA: TGTTCCAGCAGCGAAAGGACAGGGGGCGTTAGCACTGAAGCTTTCTTT; CDR3 protein: CSSSERTGGVSTEAFF
J gene: TRBJ2-1; V gene: TRBV28; D gene: -; clone size: -; CDR3 DNA: TGTGCCAGCAGTTCCTCGGGAGCAAAATTAGGGTACAATGAGCAGTTCTTC; CDR3 protein: CASSSSGAKLGYNEQFF
J gene: TRBJ2-1; V gene: TRBV5-5; D gene: TRBD2; clone size: -; CDR3 DNA: TGTGCCAGCAGCCAACGTCGACTAGCGACATACAGGAGCAATGAGCAGTTCTTC; CDR3 protein: CASSQRRLATYRSNEQFF
J gene: TRBJ2-1; V gene: TRBV2; D gene: -; clone size: once; CDR3 DNA: TGTGCCAGCAGTACAACCGGGAAAAATGAGCAGTTCTTC; CDR3 protein: CASSTTGKNEQFF
J gene: TRBJ2-7; V gene: TRBV11-1; D gene: TRBD1; clone size: few; CDR3 DNA: TGTGCCAGCAGCTTTTCCTACAGGGGTCGCGGTGAGCAGTACTTC; CDR3 protein: CASSFSYRGRGEQYF
J gene: TRBJ2-5; V gene: TRBV25-1; D gene: -; clone size: -; CDR3 DNA: TGTGCCAGCAGTGACGGGGGAGCTTTATACTTC; CDR3 protein: CASSDGGALYF
J gene: TRBJ2-7; V gene: TRBV7-9; D gene: -; clone size: -; CDR3 DNA: TGTTCCAGCAGCTTAGACTGGGAGAACGAGCAGTACTTC; CDR3 protein: CSSSLDWENEQYF
J gene: TRBJ2-7; V gene: TRBV2; D gene: TRBD1; clone size: -; CDR3 DNA: TGTGCCAGCAGTGAACTTTCGGGACAGGGGGCGCGAGAGCAGTACTTC; CDR3 protein: CASSELSGQGAREQYF
J gene: TRBJ1-2; V gene: TRBV7-9; D gene: -; clone size: -; CDR3 DNA: TGTGCCAGCAGCTACCGGGTGGATTTACATGGCTACACCTTC; CDR3 protein: CASSYRVDLHGYTF